The 11 T cell receptor beta chains given below trace back to one sample, sequenced in a study of OX40 agonist ivuxolimab in advanced cancers. TCRdb's copy holds only in-frame clones and misses some; the assay was immunoSEQ multiplex PCR. The table includes around 46,000 clones, around nine tenths detected once. Sequencing used CD4+ or CD8+ T cells sorted from blood, obtained in a trial of the OX40 agonist ivuxolimab. These receptors were taken from an adult with an advanced solid tumor such as melanoma, head and neck, liver or kidney cancer.

This sequence joins TRBV5-4 and TRBJ2-2; no clear D. V was trimmed by 0 bases and J by 1 base, leaving 7 bases between them. This CDR3 comprises 15 residues. The germline V gene encodes CDR1 SGHNT and CDR2 YYREEE (reference sequence). This CDR3 reads CASSLVAGNTGELFF. DNA for the CDR3: TGTGCCAGCAGCTTGGTGGCCGGGAACACCGGGGAGCTGTTTTTT.

The CDR3 is CASSDYEQYF. The CDR3 region has the DNA TGTGCCAGCAGCGACTACGAGCAGTACTTC. The V call is TRBV28, the J call TRBJ2-7, with no clear D. Deletions cut 6 bases from V and 3 bases from J, with 3 bases between. The CDR3 covers 10 residues. The V gene's germline CDR1 is MDHEN and CDR2 SYDVKM.

The rearrangement joins TRBV13 to TRBJ1-2; 7 bases map to TRBD1. V trimming: 4 bases; J trimming: 4 bases; junction bases outside the gene matches: 12. There are 16 residues in the CDR3. Germline-derived CDR1 and CDR2 are PRHDT and FYEKMQ (reference sequence). The CDR3 DNA reads as TGTGCCAGCAGCTCCTCTACCGACAGGGCGATCTATGGCTACACCTTC. It specifies CASSSSTDRAIYGYTF. The entire variable domain, with the rest obtained from reference TRBV13 and TRBJ1-2, is as follows: AAGVIQSPRHLIKEKRETATLKCYPIPRHDTVYWYQQGPGQDPQFLISFYEKMQSDKGSIPDRFSAQQFSDYHSELNMSSLELGDSALYFCASSSSTDRAIYGYTFGSGTRLTVV.

The chain carries TRBV27 and TRBJ2-2; 9 nucleotides agree with TRBD2. Trimming cost V 6 bases and J 6 bases; bases outside gene matches: 11. This CDR3 has 16 residues. Germline V gene data show CDR1 as MNHEY and CDR2 as SMNVEV (reference sequence). DNA of the CDR3: TGTGCCAGCAGAATGACAGCGGGAGGAAGTGCCGGGGAGCTGTTTTTT. This sequence encodes CASRMTAGGSAGELFF.

V is TRBV7-8 and J is TRBJ2-3; D call uncertain. V was trimmed by 6 bases and J by 2 bases, leaving 6 bases between them. The length of the CDR3 is 12 residues. Germline CDR1 SGHVS, CDR2 FQNEAQ. The CDR3 DNA is TGTGCCAGCAGTCGACCCACAGATACGCAGTATTTT. Its translation: CASSRPTDTQYF.

CDR3 sequence reads: CASSLRATLQIEQFF. CDR3 DNA sequence: TGTGCCAGCAGCTTGAGGGCTACTCTCCAGATTGAGCAGTTCTTC. The chain joins TRBV5-8 to TRBJ2-1; D is unclear. The CDR3 runs to 15 residues. Trimming removed 1 base from V and 9 bases from J, with 17 bases in between. Germline V gives CDR1 SGHTS, CDR2 YDEGEE.

The rearrangement links TRBV13 to TRBJ2-3, with D possibly being TRBD1 or TRBD2 (5 bases each). This CDR3 comprises 14 residues. Looked up from germline, CDR1 is PRHDT and CDR2 is FYEKMQ (reference sequence). Between the trimmed V and J ends, which lost 5 bases and 2 bases, there was a span of 11 bases. The chain's CDR3 is CASSHGTSTDTQYF. The DNA of the CDR3 is TGTGCCAGCAGCCACGGGACCTCCACAGATACGCAGTATTTT.

The genes are TRBV11-2 and TRBJ2-5; 8 bases are shared with TRBD2. The ends lost 1 base at V and 5 bases at J; junction bases unmatched: 6. The germline V gene has CDR1 SGHAT and CDR2 FQNNGV. This CDR3 contains 15 residues. The DNA of the CDR3 is TGTGCCAGCAGCTTAGTCTCGCGGGGGGTCGAGACCCAGTACTTC. This gives the protein CASSLVSRGVETQYF.

V is TRBV2 and J is TRBJ2-7; D might be TRBD2 (7 bases). Germline CDR1 SNHLY, CDR2 FYNNEI. The CDR3 length is 13 residues. The V and J ends lost 7 bases and 5 bases respectively, with 15 bases between them. The CDR3 bases are TGTGCCAGCAACCCGGGGGGCTACGACGAGCAGTACTTC. It is translated as CASNPGGYDEQYF. The variable domain in full, with the rest retrieved from reference TRBV2 and TRBJ2-7, is EPEVTQTPSHQVTQMGQEVILRCVPISNHLYFYWYRQILGQKVEFLVSFYNNEISEKSEIFDDQFSVERPDGSNFTLKIRSTKLEDSAMYFCASNPGGYDEQYFGPGTRLTVT.

A few counts support this clone. CDR3 loop: CASSMAGTGSDYTF. CDR3 sequence (DNA): TGTGCCAGTAGTATGGCCGGGACAGGATCCGACTACACCTTC. This chain links TRBV19 with TRBJ1-2, with TRBD1 matching 8 bases. CDR3 length: 14 residues. V lost 3 bases, J lost 10 bases, and 10 bases stayed unmatched. From germline, CDR1 is LNHDA and CDR2 SQIVND (reference sequence).

This chain joins TRBV28 and TRBJ2-1; a weak D match, TRBD1 (6 bases). V was clipped by 8 bases and J by 8 bases, with 10 bases between them. The CDR3 consists of 11 residues. Germline loops: CDR1 MDHEN, CDR2 SYDVKM. For the CDR3, the DNA is TGTGCCAGCGGGTGGGGGCATGAGCAGTTCTTC. This encodes CASGWGHEQFF.